The source of this T cell receptor (beta chain) is a study of cytomegalovirus exposure and HLA in healthy donors. The wider study: The study placed approximately 78% of its 350 to 400 genotyped donors in the Caucasian-associated ancestry cluster. The study's findings and limits: The classifier was said to identify cytomegalovirus status with high specificity and sensitivity. A reported reduction in N-insertions relative to the approximately 640-donor mean was seen in an Asian-associated ancestry cluster in a later analysis. The authors assumed roughly uniform sequencing depth across donors for presence/absence analyses.

CDR1 and CDR2 (germline): SEHNR, FQNEAQ (reference sequence). V dropped 3 bases and J dropped 0 bases, with 9 bases sitting between them. The CDR3 runs 15 residues. As for this clone: Its specificity is unknown.

Primers included in the PCR were 60 Vbeta and 13 Jbeta primers. The method was immunoSEQ multiplex PCR; TCRdb's version includes in-frame clones alone and lacks a portion of them. The sample includes around 150,000 clones, 70% to 90% of them seen just once. The sample was PBMCs. The chain is built from TRBV7-9 and TRBJ1-3; D perhaps matches TRBD1 (5 bases). This clonotype originated in a woman aged 35 to 49 in good health and CMV-seropositive. DNA for the CDR3: TGTGCCAGCAGCTTCCAGGGAAGCTCTGGAAACACCATATATTTT. This codes for CASSFQGSSGNTIYF.